Below, 4 T cell receptor beta chains from the same sample are listed, as sequenced in a study of T cells in Graves' hyperthyroidism and ophthalmopathy. RNA transcripts served as the template for amplifying TCR beta CDR3 regions. The primer set for the first-round RT-PCR of the TCR CDR3 was HTBI. TCRdb reprocessed the multiplex PCR reads via MiXCR and lists one record per CDR3 protein. This table holds under 700,000 distinct CDR3 sequences, about a sixth found once. The sample comprised blood. The receptors derive from a woman aged 18-35 years with Graves' hyperthyroidism.

The V call is TRBV9, the J call TRBJ2-5; D not certain. Trimming left V 4 bases short and J 4 bases short, with 14 bases between. The CDR3 length is 14 residues. Germline V gene data show CDR1 as SGDLS and CDR2 as YYNGEE. The CDR3 region has the DNA TGTGCCAGCAGCCTATCCCGCGGTGGAGAGACCCAGTACTTC. This encodes CASSLSRGGETQYF.

At least ten counts were recorded for this clonotype. V gene TRBV7-8 combines with J gene TRBJ2-3; 7 bases map to TRBD1. CDR3 size: 16 residues. Germline V gene sequence: CDR1 SGHVS, CDR2 FQNEAQ. The V segment lost 5 bases and the J segment 1 base; nucleotides outside the gene matches: 9. CDR3 loop: CASSPEGGTGTDTQYF. The CDR3 DNA sequence: TGTGCCAGCAGCCCTGAAGGTGGGACAGGCACAGATACGCAGTATTTT.

Ten or more counts support this clonotype. A much larger clone lies a single base off, so this may be a read error. J is TRBJ1-5 and V is TRBV6-2 or TRBV6-3; 7 bases are a match to TRBD1. Looked up from germline, CDR1 is MNHEY and CDR2 is SVGEGT. Trimming took 2 bases from V and 4 from J; bases not matched to a gene: 2. The length of the CDR3 is 14 residues. CDR3 region: CASSYGQENQPQHF. The CDR3 DNA reads as TGTGCCAGCAGTTACGGACAGGAAAATCAGCCCCAGCATTTT.

The chain couples TRBV20-1 to TRBJ2-7; D is possibly TRBD2 (5 bases). Trimming removed 2 bases at V and 2 bases at J, with 13 bases between. The CDR3 extends over 14 amino acids. Germline CDR1 DFQATT, CDR2 SNEGSKA (reference sequence). The CDR3 bases are TGCAGTGCTAGAAGGGATCCGAGGGCCTACGAGCAGTACTTC. Its translation: CSARRDPRAYEQYF.